The 5 T cell receptor beta chains below were found in one sample sequenced in a study of patients and donors after allogeneic stem cell transplantation (dated by TCRdb to about 2020). Library generation was performed with RT-PCR. TCRdb shows the sequencer as NextSeq 550. The raw public data were reprocessed by TCRdb itself: fastp quality trimming at Q25, MiXCR clonotype calling, in-frame beta chains only. Rows are unified per CDR3 protein, each entry keeping the most common DNA and genes. This sample has about 960,000 distinct CDR3 sequences in its table, and roughly 18% of those were observed once. 5.5% to 6.5% of the sample comes from the top ten. The specimen sequenced was blood, either unsorted or a sorted T cell fraction (not recorded which). The receptor source for this set is a human donor who was either an allogeneic HSCT recipient or a stem cell or donor lymphocyte infusion donor (not recorded which). It is not recorded whose cells these are; they may come from a transplant donor.

The table lists this clonotype with a few counts. J is TRBJ1-1 and V is TRBV9; D perhaps matches TRBD1 (5 bases). The CDR3 runs to 15 residues. CDR1 is SGDLS and CDR2 is YYNGEE in the germline V gene. With 0 bases removed from V and 1 base from J, the gap between germline ends came to 10 bases. Here the CDR3 reads CASSVDPGRNTEAFF. CDR3 bases: TGTGCCAGCAGCGTAGATCCAGGGAGGAACACTGAAGCTTTCTTT.

The rearrangement uses TRBV5-1 and TRBJ1-6, with D possibly TRBD1 on 6 matching bases. The length of the CDR3 is 14 residues. The germline V gene has CDR1 SGHRS and CDR2 YFSETQ. V was shortened by 4 bases and J by 9 bases, with 14 bases between the two germline ends. CDR3 sequence: CASSGGTRRSPLHF. The CDR3 DNA sequence: TGCGCCAGCAGCGGAGGGACACGGCGTTCACCCCTCCACTTT.

V gene TRBV10-3 combines with J gene TRBJ2-3, with 11 nucleotides matching TRBD1. J lost 4 bases, V lost 6 bases, and 9 bases had no gene match. Germline V gene lookup returns CDR1 ENHRY and CDR2 SYGVKD. The CDR3 runs to 16 residues. CDR3 region: CAIRAPRTGGADTQYF. The CDR3 DNA follows: TGTGCCATCAGGGCGCCGAGGACAGGGGGCGCAGATACGCAGTATTTT.

The CDR3 DNA is TGTGCCAGCTCACCATCTAGGGCAGATACGCAGTATTTT. This translates into CASSPSRADTQYF. The J gene is TRBJ2-3, the V gene TRBV18, with D uncertain. The CDR3 is 13 amino acids. Per the germline V gene, CDR1 is KGHSH and CDR2 is LQKENI. V dropped 2 bases and J dropped 4 bases, with 7 bases sitting between them.

This clonotype has more than one count but fewer than ten. This chain connects TRBV5-1 to TRBJ1-1; 7 bases line up with TRBD1. The germline V gene encodes CDR1 SGHRS and CDR2 YFSETQ. V lost 4 bases, J lost 8 bases, and 8 bases stayed unmatched. CDR3 length: 13 amino acids. CDR3 sequence: CASSPATRGEAFF. The CDR3 DNA sequence: TGCGCCAGCAGCCCAGCCACCAGGGGGGAAGCTTTCTTT. Drawing the rest from reference TRBV5-1 and TRBJ1-1, the complete variable domain is KAGVTQTPRYLIKTRGQQVTLSCSPISGHRSVSWYQQTPGQGLQFLFEYFSETQRNKGNFPGRFSGRQFSNSRSEMNVSTLELGDSALYLCASSPATRGEAFFGQGTRLTVV.